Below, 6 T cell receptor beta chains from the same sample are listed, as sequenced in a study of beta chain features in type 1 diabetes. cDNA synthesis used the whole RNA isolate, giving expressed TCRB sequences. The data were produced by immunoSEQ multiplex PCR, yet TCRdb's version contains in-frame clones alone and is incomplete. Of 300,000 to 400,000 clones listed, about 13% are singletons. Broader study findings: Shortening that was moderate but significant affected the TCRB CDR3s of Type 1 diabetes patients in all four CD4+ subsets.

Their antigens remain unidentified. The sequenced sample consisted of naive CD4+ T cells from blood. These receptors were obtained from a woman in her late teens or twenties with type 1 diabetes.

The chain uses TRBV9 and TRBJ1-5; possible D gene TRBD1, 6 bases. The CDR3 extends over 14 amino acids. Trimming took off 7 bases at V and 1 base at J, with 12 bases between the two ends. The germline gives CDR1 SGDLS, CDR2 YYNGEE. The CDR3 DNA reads TGTGCCAGCGGTCGGGACAACAGCAATCAGCCCCAGCATTTT. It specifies CASGRDNSNQPQHF.

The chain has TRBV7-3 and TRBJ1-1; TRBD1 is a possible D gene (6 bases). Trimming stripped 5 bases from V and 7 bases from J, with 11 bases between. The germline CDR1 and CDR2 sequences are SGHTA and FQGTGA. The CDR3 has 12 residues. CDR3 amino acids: CASSPGGDEAFF. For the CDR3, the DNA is TGTGCCAGCAGCCCGGGGGGCGATGAAGCTTTCTTT.

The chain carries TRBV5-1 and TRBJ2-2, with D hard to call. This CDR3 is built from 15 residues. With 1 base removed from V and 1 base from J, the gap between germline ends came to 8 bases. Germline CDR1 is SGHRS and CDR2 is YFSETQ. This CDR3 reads CASSLTPENTGELFF. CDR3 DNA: TGCGCCAGCAGCTTGACTCCCGAGAACACCGGGGAGCTGTTTTTT.

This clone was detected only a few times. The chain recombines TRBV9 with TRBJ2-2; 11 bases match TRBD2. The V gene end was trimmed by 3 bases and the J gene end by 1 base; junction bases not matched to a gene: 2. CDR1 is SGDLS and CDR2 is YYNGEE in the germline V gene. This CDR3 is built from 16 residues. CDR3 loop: CASSALAGGNTGELFF. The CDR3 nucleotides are TGTGCCAGCAGCGCCCTAGCGGGAGGGAACACCGGGGAGCTGTTTTTT.

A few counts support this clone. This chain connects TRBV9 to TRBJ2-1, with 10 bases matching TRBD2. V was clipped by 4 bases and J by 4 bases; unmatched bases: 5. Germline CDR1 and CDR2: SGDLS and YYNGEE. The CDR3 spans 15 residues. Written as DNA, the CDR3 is TGTGCCAGCAGCTCCGGGACTAGCGAGTACAATGAGCAGTTCTTC. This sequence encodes CASSSGTSEYNEQFF. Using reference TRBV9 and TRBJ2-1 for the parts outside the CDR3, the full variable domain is DSGVTQTPKHLITATGQRVTLRCSPRSGDLSVYWYQQSLDQGLQFLIQYYNGEERAKGNILERFSAQQFPDLHSELNLSSLELGDSALYFCASSSGTSEYNEQFFGPGTRLTVL.

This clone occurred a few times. In DNA form, the CDR3 reads TGTGCCAGCAGCAGAAGAGGACAGGGGGTGTACAATGAGCAGTTCTTC. It codes for CASSRRGQGVYNEQFF. The chain combines TRBV28 with TRBJ2-1; 10 bases fit TRBD1. The CDR3 runs to 16 residues. The ends lost 6 bases at V and 4 bases at J; junction bases unmatched: 9. Germline V gene lookup returns CDR1 MDHEN and CDR2 SYDVKM. Looking up the rest from reference TRBV28 and TRBJ2-1 gives the full variable domain: DVKVTQSSRYLVKRTGEKVFLECVQDMDHENMFWYRQDPGLGLRLIYFSYDVKMKEKGDIPEGYSVSREKKERFSLILESASTNQTSMYLCASSRRGQGVYNEQFFGPGTRLTVL.